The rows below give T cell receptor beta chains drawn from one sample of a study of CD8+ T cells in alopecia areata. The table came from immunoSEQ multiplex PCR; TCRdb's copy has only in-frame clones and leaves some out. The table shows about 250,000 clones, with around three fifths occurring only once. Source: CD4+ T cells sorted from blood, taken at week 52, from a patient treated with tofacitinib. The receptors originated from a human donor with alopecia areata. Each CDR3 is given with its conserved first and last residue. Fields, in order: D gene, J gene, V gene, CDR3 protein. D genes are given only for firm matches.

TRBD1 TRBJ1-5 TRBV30 CAWSTGGDQPQHF
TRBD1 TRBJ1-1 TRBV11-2 CASSLGLPQQGGTEAFF
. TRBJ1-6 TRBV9 CASSVVGDSPLHF
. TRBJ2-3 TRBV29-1 CSVTRGGPLKDTQYF
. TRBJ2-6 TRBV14 CASSQVWGSGANVLTF
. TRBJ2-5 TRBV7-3 CASSFWDGRGETQYF
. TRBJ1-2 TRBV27 CASSVGQGNYGYTF
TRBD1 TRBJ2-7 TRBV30 CAWSVMAPGQRTYEQYF
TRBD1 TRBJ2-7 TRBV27 CASSLDRPSTAREQYF
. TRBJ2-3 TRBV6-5 CASNQYGDTQYF
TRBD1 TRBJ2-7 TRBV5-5 CASSKFTGTEPYEQYF
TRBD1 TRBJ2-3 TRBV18 CASSPPGQGTDTQYF
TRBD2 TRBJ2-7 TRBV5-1 CASSTGLAFPYEQYF
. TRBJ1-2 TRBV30 CAWSVTGFGYTF
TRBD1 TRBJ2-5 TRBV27 CASSLLGRGLETQYF
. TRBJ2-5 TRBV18 CASQGTRLQETQYF
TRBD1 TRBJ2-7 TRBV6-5 CARTGTGDYEQYF
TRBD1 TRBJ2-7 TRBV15 CATSIDRGSYEQYF
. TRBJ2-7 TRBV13 CASNTGSSYEQYF
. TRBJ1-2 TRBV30 CAWGPPGRTF
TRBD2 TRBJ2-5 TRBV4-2 CASSLSGVREETQYF
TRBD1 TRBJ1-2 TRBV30 CAWSRTGGFGYTF
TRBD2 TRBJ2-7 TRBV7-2 CASSVTSGGPSYEQYF
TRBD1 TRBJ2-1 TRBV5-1 CASGRQGNNEQFF